One sample yielded the 25 T cell receptor beta chains listed below, sequenced in a study of blood T cell repertoires in COVID-19. Here immunoSEQ multiplex PCR was the method, and the copy in TCRdb shows in-frame clones only, minus some. Among 45,000 to 50,000 clones listed, more than 80% were seen once. Sequencing was done on a sample of peripheral blood. The receptor set was obtained from an elderly man in a cohort sampled during active COVID-19.

The gene calls are TRBV15 and TRBJ2-3; 9 bases line up with TRBD2. The V and J ends lost 1 base and 3 bases, in that order; junction bases with no gene match: 14. CDR1 and CDR2 (germline): LNHNV, YYDKDF (reference sequence). The CDR3 loop spans 19 amino acids. The CDR3 DNA reads TGTGCCACCAGCAGAGTGGGCGGGAGGGCCGGAGTTGGGACAGATACGCAGTATTTT. This sequence encodes CATSRVGGRAGVGTDTQYF. Supplemented by reference TRBV15 and TRBJ2-3, the full variable domain reads DAMVIQNPRYQVTQFGKPVTLSCSQTLNHNVMYWYQQKSSQAPKLLFHYYDKDFNNEADTPDNFQSRRPNTSFCFLDIRSPGLGDTAMYLCATSRVGGRAGVGTDTQYFGPGTRLTVL.

The rearrangement links TRBV29-1 to TRBJ2-1, with TRBD2 matching over 7 bases. With V trimmed by 7 bases and J by 0 bases, 9 bases remained unmatched. This CDR3 contains 15 residues. Germline CDR1 is SQVTM and CDR2 is ANQGSEA. CDR3 DNA sequence: TGCAGCGCCCCCACTCGCGGGAGCTCCTACAATGAGCAGTTCTTC. As protein: CSAPTRGSSYNEQFF.

This chain connects TRBV10-2 to TRBJ2-5, with 12 bases aligning to TRBD2. CDR1 is WSHSY and CDR2 is SAAADI in the germline V gene. J lost 5 bases, V lost 8 bases, and 9 bases had no gene match. The CDR3 totals 15 residues. In DNA, the CDR3 is TGCGCCAGCTATTCTAGCGGGGGGGCTAGGGAGACCCAGTACTTC. This codes for CASYSSGGARETQYF.

The gene calls are TRBV12-2 and TRBJ1-5. TRBV12-2 is classified as a pseudogene. This CDR3 has 17 residues. The CDR3 reads CASRLALLVNSNQPQHF. The CDR3 DNA reads TGTGCAAGTCGCTTAGCGTTGTTAGTTAATAGCAATCAGCCCCAGCATTTT.

This chain uses TRBV6-6 with TRBJ2-2; D ambiguous. V lost 7 bases, J lost 1 base, and 16 bases lay in between. Germline CDR1 MNHNY, CDR2 SVGAGI (reference sequence). This CDR3 has 16 residues. In DNA form, the CDR3 reads TGTGCCAGCACCCCGTCCCCCACAATGAACACCGGGGAGCTGTTTTTT. Amino acids: CASTPSPTMNTGELFF.

V gene TRBV5-1 combines with J gene TRBJ2-7, with 8 positions matching TRBD2. Germline V lookup: CDR1 SGHRS, CDR2 YFSETQ. The CDR3 covers 16 residues. Trimming took 1 base from V and 2 from J; bases not matched to a gene: 8. CDR3 coding DNA: TGCGCCAGCAGCTTGTACGGGACTAGTGATCCCTACGAGCAGTACTTC. This translates into CASSLYGTSDPYEQYF.

V usage is TRBV28 and J usage is TRBJ1-2; 10 nucleotides align to TRBD1. Germline loops: CDR1 MDHEN, CDR2 SYDVKM. The CDR3 loop spans 14 amino acids. J lost 7 bases, V lost 5 bases, and 7 bases had no gene match. This CDR3 reads CASSATGGEVGYTF. The CDR3 DNA sequence: TGTGCCAGCAGTGCGACAGGGGGCGAAGTTGGCTACACCTTC.

The chain employs TRBV7-2 and TRBJ2-1; tentatively, D is TRBD2 (6 bases). CDR3 length: 15 amino acids. Germline assignment: CDR1 SGHTA and CDR2 FQGNSA. V lost 0 bases to trimming and J lost 9 bases, with 15 bases between them. In nucleotides, the CDR3 is TGTGCCAGCAGCTTAGCCGGAGGGCTAACAAGTGAGCAGTTCTTC. This sequence encodes CASSLAGGLTSEQFF.

This chain uses TRBV24-1 with TRBJ1-5, with 8 positions matching TRBD1. The CDR3 runs 13 residues. Trimming took 6 bases from V and 7 from J; bases not matched to a gene: 4. Looked up from germline, CDR1 is KGHDR and CDR2 is SFDVKD. CDR3: CATSRTGSQPQHF. CDR3 coding DNA: TGTGCCACCAGTCGGACAGGGTCCCAGCCCCAGCATTTT.

The chain uses TRBV6-5 and TRBJ1-1; a possible D gene is TRBD1 (6 bases). Germline lookup yields CDR1 MNHEY and CDR2 SVGAGI. Trimming left V 3 bases short and J 1 base short, with 12 bases between. The CDR3 is made up of 15 amino acids. The CDR3 protein is CASSYGQGRNTEAFF. DNA of the CDR3: TGTGCCAGCAGTTATGGCCAGGGGCGGAACACTGAAGCTTTCTTT.

As concerns this clone: Other DNA sequences in the sample encode the same CDR3. V is TRBV7-2 and J is TRBJ1-5; no reliable D call. Germline V gene data show CDR1 as SGHTA and CDR2 as FQGNSA. This CDR3 has 13 amino acids. V lost 3 bases to trimming and J lost 0 bases, with 3 bases between them. CDR3 sequence reads: CASSFGSNQPQHF. The CDR3 bases are TGTGCCAGCAGCTTCGGTAGCAATCAGCCCCAGCATTTT.

V usage is TRBV5-1 and J usage is TRBJ2-2, with 11 bases fitting TRBD1. Unmatched junction bases numbered 1, after V lost 1 base and J lost 5 bases. The CDR3 runs 15 residues. Germline V gene data show CDR1 as SGHRS and CDR2 as YFSETQ. CDR3 bases: TGCGCCAGCAGCTTGAGGGACAGGGGGACCGGGGAGCTGTTTTTT. Its protein product is CASSLRDRGTGELFF.

The chain joins TRBV28 to TRBJ2-7, with 11 bases aligning to TRBD1. The germline gives CDR1 MDHEN, CDR2 SYDVKM. V was clipped by 4 bases and J by 4 bases; unmatched bases: 6. This CDR3 is 15 amino acids long. The DNA of the CDR3 is TGTGCCAGCAGTTCACCCGGGACAGGGGGATACGAGCAGTACTTC. Translation gives CASSSPGTGGYEQYF.

The chain uses TRBV10-1 and TRBJ1-4; D is unresolved. Per the germline V gene, CDR1 is WNHNN and CDR2 is SYGVQD (reference sequence). The CDR3 loop spans 14 amino acids. Trimming stripped 4 bases from V and 8 bases from J, with 14 bases between. The CDR3 DNA is TGCGCCAGCAGTGCCGGGCCCGGCGGGGAAAAACTGTTTTTT. Its translation is CASSAGPGGEKLFF.

This chain links TRBV28 with TRBJ1-2; 7 bases line up with TRBD1. CDR1 is MDHEN, CDR2 SYDVKM, per germline. After removal of 5 bases from V and 1 base from J, the junction contained 10 bases not matched to a gene. The CDR3 is 16 residues long. CDR3 in DNA: TGTGCCAGCAGTCCGACCGGACAGGCGAATAACTATGGCTACACCTTC. Translating it yields CASSPTGQANNYGYTF.

Here the CDR3 reads CASNLDRYNSPLHF. CDR3 coding DNA: TGTGCCAGCAATTTGGACAGATATAATTCACCCCTCCACTTT. The J gene is TRBJ1-6, the V gene TRBV2, with D maybe TRBD1 (6 bases). The length of the CDR3 is 14 residues. CDR1 is SNHLY, CDR2 FYNNEI, per germline. V was trimmed by 7 bases and J by 4 bases, leaving 11 bases between them.

The V and J genes are TRBV24-1 and TRBJ2-3; D uncertain. There are 13 residues in the CDR3. CDR1 is KGHDR, CDR2 SFDVKD, per germline. V was clipped by 3 bases and J by 2 bases, with 5 bases between them. Here the CDR3 DNA reads TGTGCCACCAGTGATGACTTCACAGATACGCAGTATTTT. It encodes CATSDDFTDTQYF.

V gene TRBV10-2 combines with J gene TRBJ1-5; TRBD1 matches at 7 bases. Per the germline V gene, CDR1 is WSHSY and CDR2 is SAAADI. The CDR3 loop spans 13 amino acids. The J segment lost 3 bases and the V segment lost 7 bases, leaving 3 bases of the junction unmatched. CDR3 DNA sequence: TGCGCCAGCAAGACAGGGAACAATCAGCCCCAGCATTTT. Translation gives CASKTGNNQPQHF.

The chain employs TRBV7-8 and TRBJ2-3, with D perhaps matching TRBD1 (6 bases). Germline V CDR1 and CDR2: SGHVS, FQNEAQ. V was clipped by 7 bases and J by 3 bases, with 11 bases between them. This CDR3 spans 13 amino acids. The CDR3 reads CASTRTETDTQYF. As DNA, the CDR3 is TGTGCCAGCACCAGGACAGAGACAGATACGCAGTATTTT.

This rearrangement joins TRBV11-2 to TRBJ2-6, with 10 bases that match TRBD1. V lost 5 bases to trimming and J lost 2 bases; unmatched junction nucleotides: 6. Germline CDR1 and CDR2: SGHAT and FQNNGV. CDR3 size: 17 residues. The CDR3 protein is CASSLGQGGAGANVLTF. CDR3 nucleotide sequence: TGTGCCAGCAGCCTAGGACAGGGGGGTGCTGGGGCCAACGTCCTGACTTTC.

The chain is built from TRBV7-9 and TRBJ2-2, with a weak D call TRBD1 (6 bases). V gave up 5 bases and J gave up 9 bases, with 10 bases separating them. Germline CDR1 and CDR2: SEHNR and FQNEAQ (reference sequence). The length of the CDR3 is 12 residues. Written as DNA, the CDR3 is TGTGCCAGCAGCGCGACAGGAAGGGAGCTGTTTTTT. Amino acids: CASSATGRELFF.

The chain recombines TRBV6-5 with TRBJ2-3; D ambiguous. Trimming removed 4 bases from V and 0 bases from J, with 8 bases in between. Germline V lookup: CDR1 MNHEY, CDR2 SVGAGI. This CDR3 has 14 residues. CDR3 region: CASSSYSSTDTQYF. CDR3 nucleotide sequence: TGTGCCAGCAGTTCCTATTCTAGCACAGATACGCAGTATTTT.

The CDR3 DNA reads TGTGCCAGTAGTACCCGCCGGTCTAGCGGAGGCAATGAGCAGTTCTTC. Its translation is CASSTRRSSGGNEQFF. V and J are TRBV19 and TRBJ2-1, with 7 bases lining up with TRBD2. There are 16 residues in the CDR3. CDR1 is LNHDA and CDR2 is SQIVND in the germline V gene (reference sequence). The trim removed 4 bases at V and 6 bases at J, leaving 12 bases unmatched.

The chain couples TRBV6-5 to TRBJ2-7; 7 bases line up with TRBD2. CDR1 is MNHEY and CDR2 is SVGAGI in the germline V gene. The V gene end was trimmed by 2 bases and the J gene end by 7 bases; junction bases not matched to a gene: 14. The CDR3 loop spans 16 amino acids. DNA of the CDR3: TGTGCCAGCAGTTACCGCCCTAGCGGTGCCCTGGGGGAGCAGTACTTC. Protein product: CASSYRPSGALGEQYF.

The chain carries TRBV6-2 or TRBV6-3 and TRBJ2-1; 15 bases match TRBD2. Trimming at V came to 3 bases and at J to 10 bases, leaving 4 bases not matched to a gene. There are 15 residues in the CDR3. From germline, CDR1 is MNHEY and CDR2 SVGEGT. CDR3 region: CASSYRGLAGGEQFF. DNA of the CDR3: TGTGCCAGCAGTTATAGGGGACTAGCGGGAGGCGAGCAGTTCTTC.